The 27 T cell receptor beta chains presented below share a single source sample, sequenced in a study of T cells in Graves' hyperthyroidism and ophthalmopathy (dated by TCRdb to between 2019 and 2020). The protocol used for the library was multiplex PCR. The sequencer listed for this sample is Illumina HiSeq 2000. TCR beta CDR3 regions were amplified from RNA transcripts. The TCR CDR3 was subjected to a first round of RT-PCR using the HTBI primer set and the Qiagen OneStep RT-PCR kit. The public reads were run again by TCRdb, first through fastp at Q25 and then through MiXCR, and only productive beta chains were kept. Rows matching on CDR3 protein sequence are summarized as one entry with the most common DNA and genes. Counted in this sample were roughly 240,000 distinct CDR3 sequences; about 24% of them appeared once. The ten largest account for roughly 40% of the sample. Sequencing used blood. These TCRs come from a woman in her 40s with Graves' ophthalmopathy.

This sequence joins TRBV11-2 and TRBJ1-2, with D uncertain. The CDR3 loop spans 14 amino acids. V was clipped by 1 base and J by 2 bases, with 8 bases between them. CDR1 and CDR2 from the germline V gene are SGHAT and FQNNGV. CDR3 residues: CASSLVTRNYGYTF. Here the CDR3 DNA reads TGTGCCAGCAGCTTAGTTACCAGAAACTATGGCTACACCTTC.

This clonotype was observed many times. One end of the junction varies from germline; a read error may be responsible. V gene TRBV9 combines with J gene TRBJ2-5; 14 bases agree with TRBD2. The CDR3 consists of 14 residues. Germline CDR1 and CDR2: SGDLS and YYNGEE. CDR3 sequence (DNA): TGTGCCAGCAGCACCGGACTAGCGGGAGGCCGGGTGGACTTC. Translating gives CASSTGLAGGRVDF.

Many counts were recorded for this clonotype. The V call is TRBV12-3 or TRBV12-4, the J call TRBJ1-2; the match to TRBD1 covers 8 bases. This CDR3 is built from 14 residues. After removal of 5 bases from V and 7 bases from J, the junction contained 9 bases not matched to a gene. CDR3 amino acids: CASSRQGSFRGYTF. The CDR3 DNA reads as TGTGCCAGCAGTCGACAGGGGAGTTTTCGTGGCTACACCTTC.

This clonotype was detected ten times or more. The genes are TRBV19 and TRBJ1-2, with D perhaps matching TRBD1 (6 bases). This CDR3 is built from 13 residues. In germline, CDR1 is LNHDA, CDR2 SQIVND (reference sequence). Trimming left V 3 bases short and J 2 bases short, with 7 bases between. The CDR3: CASSIGTNYGYTF. In DNA form, the CDR3 reads TGTGCCAGTAGTATCGGGACAAACTATGGCTACACCTTC.

The V call is TRBV13, the J call TRBJ2-2; D gene uncertain. CDR3 length: 15 amino acids. Deletions cut 2 bases from V and 3 bases from J, with 10 bases between. Per the germline V gene, CDR1 is PRHDT and CDR2 is FYEKMQ (reference sequence). The chain's CDR3 is CASSLLSDDTGELFF. DNA for the CDR3: TGTGCCAGCAGCTTACTCTCAGACGACACCGGGGAGCTGTTTTTT.

The genes are TRBV12-5 and TRBJ1-1, with TRBD1 identical over 8 bases. With 1 base clipped from V and 3 bases from J, the junction kept 4 bases outside the gene matches. Germline-derived CDR1 and CDR2 are LGHNT and FRNRAP. The CDR3 is 15 residues long. The chain's CDR3 is CASGLGRTGHTEAFF. CDR3 nucleotide sequence: TGTGCTAGTGGTTTGGGAAGGACAGGGCACACTGAAGCTTTCTTT.

This clonotype was seen many times. The chain has TRBV7-3 and TRBJ1-1; 7 nucleotides match TRBD1. This CDR3 contains 13 residues. Looked up from germline, CDR1 is SGHTA and CDR2 is FQGTGA. V trimming: 5 bases; J trimming: 4 bases; junction bases outside the gene matches: 4. The CDR3, as DNA: TGTGCCAGCAGCCCGGACAGGTCCACTGAAGCTTTCTTT. It translates to CASSPDRSTEAFF.

The sample holds a few counts of this clonotype. CDR3 sequence reads: CASSERVAKNIQYF. The CDR3 nucleotides read TGTGCCAGCAGTGAGCGGGTAGCCAAAAACATTCAGTACTTC. The rearrangement joins TRBV12-3 or TRBV12-4 to TRBJ2-4; D perhaps matches TRBD2 (6 bases). CDR3 length: 14 amino acids. Trimming took 5 bases from V and 0 from J, leaving 8 bases between them.

This clonotype was observed many times. This sequence joins TRBV30 and TRBJ2-2; D gene ambiguous. CDR1 is GTSNPN and CDR2 is SVGIG in the germline V gene (reference sequence). V was trimmed by 0 bases and J by 7 bases, leaving 6 bases between them. The CDR3 consists of 12 residues. Here the CDR3 DNA reads TGTGCCTGGAGTGTTCAAGGCGGGGAGCTGTTTTTT. This codes for CAWSVQGGELFF. Supplemented by reference TRBV30 and TRBJ2-2, the full variable domain reads SQTIHQWPATLVQPVGSPLSLECTVEGTSNPNLYWYRQAAGRGLQLLFYSVGIGQISSEVPQNLSASRPQDRQFILSSKKLLLSDSGFYLCAWSVQGGELFFGEGSRLTVL.

The chain links TRBV7-2 to TRBJ2-7; D uncertain. The germline V gene has CDR1 SGHTA and CDR2 FQGNSA. The V end was cut by 1 base, the J end by 5 bases, with 12 bases between. This CDR3 region has 14 residues. The chain's CDR3 is CASSLDGLNHEQYF. CDR3 sequence (DNA): TGTGCCAGCAGCTTAGACGGGCTTAACCACGAGCAGTACTTC.

This clonotype came up many times. The V call is TRBV5-1, the J call TRBJ2-2; no reliable D call. V gave up 2 bases and J gave up 2 bases, with 4 bases separating them. The CDR3 is 13 amino acids. The germline CDR1 and CDR2 sequences are SGHRS and YFSETQ. The CDR3 loop is CASSLHNTGELFF. CDR3 sequence (DNA): TGCGCCAGCAGCTTACATAACACCGGGGAGCTGTTTTTT.

As regards this clonotype: A read error is possible here, since a much larger clone lies one base away. V usage is TRBV5-4 and J usage is TRBJ2-7, with TRBD1 matching over 9 bases. This CDR3 has 17 amino acids. The germline V gene has CDR1 SGHNT and CDR2 YYREEE (reference sequence). In DNA form, the CDR3 reads TGTGCCAGCAGCTTGGTGACCCCGGGACAGGGCTCCTACGAGCAGCACTTC. Amino acids: CASSLVTPGQGSYEQHF.

This sequence joins TRBV28 and TRBJ2-4, with 9 nucleotides matching TRBD1. The CDR3 sequence is 16 residues long. Trimming cost V 2 bases and J 11 bases; bases outside gene matches: 13. Germline V gene data show CDR1 as MDHEN and CDR2 as SYDVKM. In DNA, the CDR3 is TGTGCCAGCAGTTTAGCGGGACAGGGTAATGATCGATTTCAGTACTTC. This encodes CASSLAGQGNDRFQYF.

This chain links TRBV18 with TRBJ2-5, with 7 bases that match TRBD2. The CDR3 runs 16 residues. Germline V gives CDR1 KGHSH, CDR2 LQKENI. Trimming cost V 0 bases and J 4 bases; bases outside gene matches: 8. DNA of the CDR3: TGTGCCAGCTCACCACCGCTGGCGGGAGAGGCAGAGACCCAGTACTTC. Protein: CASSPPLAGEAETQYF.

This clonotype was detected ten times or more. CDR3 bases: TGTGCCAGCAGCACCAGCGGGTACGAGCAGTACTTC. Protein sequence: CASSTSGYEQYF. The rearrangement uses TRBV12-3 or TRBV12-4 and TRBJ2-7; a possible D gene is TRBD2 (6 bases). The CDR3 is 12 amino acids. Trimming took 6 bases from V and 4 from J, leaving 10 bases between them.

The genes are TRBV10-2 and TRBJ1-2; D remains ambiguous. V shed 6 bases and J shed 5 bases, with 13 bases lying between them. CDR3 length: 13 amino acids. Germline-derived CDR1 and CDR2 are WSHSY and SAAADI. The CDR3 region is CASRSGAGYGYTF. The CDR3 region has the DNA TGCGCCAGCAGATCAGGCGCCGGGTATGGCTACACCTTC.

This clonotype has ten or more counts. The rearrangement joins TRBV29-1 to TRBJ2-7, with 8 bases identical to TRBD2. V shed 8 bases, J shed 6 bases, and the junction held 15 bases outside the gene matches. This CDR3 is built from 14 residues. The germline V gene encodes CDR1 SQVTM and CDR2 ANQGSEA. The CDR3 bases are TGCAGCACTGGGGGAGGACCGGGAGGGGGCGAGCAGTACTTC. It yields the protein CSTGGGPGGGEQYF.

The chain uses TRBV30 and TRBJ1-1; D gene uncertain. The CDR3 is made up of 13 amino acids. Germline-derived CDR1 and CDR2 are GTSNPN and SVGIG (reference sequence). Trimming removed 2 bases at V and 4 bases at J, with 11 bases between. CDR3 sequence (DNA): TGTGCCTGGAGTCAAAGTATCGGCACTGAAGCTTTCTTT. As protein: CAWSQSIGTEAFF.

This clonotype has ten or more counts. J is TRBJ2-5 and V is TRBV11-3; D is tentatively TRBD1 or TRBD2 (5 bases each). Per germline, CDR1 SGHNT and CDR2 YENEEA. The CDR3 runs to 14 residues. The V gene lost 5 bases and the J gene lost 5 bases, with 15 bases spanning the gap. DNA for the CDR3: TGTGCCAGCAGCCCCCGCCGGGGCCGTGAGACCCAGTACTTC. Translation gives CASSPRRGRETQYF. Supplemented by reference TRBV11-3 and TRBJ2-5, the full variable domain reads EAGVVQSPRYKIIEKKQPVAFWCNPISGHNTLYWYLQNLGQGPELLIRYENEEAVDDSQLPKDRFSAERLKGVDSTLKIQPAELGDSAVYLCASSPRRGRETQYFGPGTRLLVL.

The table lists this clonotype with a few counts. The gene calls are TRBV6-5 and TRBJ1-2, with D possibly being TRBD1 (6 bases). CDR1 and CDR2 (germline): MNHEY, SVGAGI. The V and J ends lost 4 bases and 3 bases respectively, with 12 bases between them. This CDR3 is 14 amino acids long. CDR3 nucleotides: TGTGCCAGCAGTTCCAGGGGCGAGGACTATGGCTACACCTTC. Translated: CASSSRGEDYGYTF.

This clonotype has a count of ten or more. This sequence joins TRBV11-2 and TRBJ1-1; no clear D. The ends were cut back, 0 bases at V and 11 bases at J, with 4 bases in the middle. Germline loops: CDR1 SGHAT, CDR2 FQNNGV. The CDR3 contains 10 residues. This chain's CDR3 is CASSLEDAFF. CDR3 DNA: TGTGCCAGCAGCTTAGAGGATGCTTTCTTT.

The chain uses TRBV27 and TRBJ1-2, with 10 bases fitting TRBD1. CDR1 and CDR2 (germline): MNHEY, SMNVEV (reference sequence). This CDR3 spans 18 amino acids. Unmatched junction bases numbered 13, after V lost 2 bases and J lost 4 bases. As DNA, the CDR3 is TGTGCCAGCAGTTTAGAAGGGACAGGGGTAAACCCTCTCTATGGCTACACCTTC. Encoded protein: CASSLEGTGVNPLYGYTF.

This clonotype was seen at least ten times. The CDR3 reads CASSLAPSGRAYNEQFF. The CDR3 DNA is TGCGCCAGCAGCTTGGCCCCTAGCGGGAGGGCGTACAATGAGCAGTTCTTC. The chain has TRBV5-1 and TRBJ2-1; 12 bases fit TRBD2. Germline V CDR1 and CDR2: SGHRS, YFSETQ. J was trimmed by 4 bases and V by 0 bases; bases with no gene match: 5. This CDR3 has 17 amino acids.

Many counts were recorded for this clonotype. This rearrangement joins TRBV19 to TRBJ2-2; D is unresolved. V shed 10 bases and J shed 5 bases, with 11 bases lying between them. This CDR3 is built from 12 residues. CDR1 LNHDA and CDR2 SQIVND come from the germline V gene (reference sequence). The CDR3 DNA is TGTGCCACCCGGCGGCCGACCGGGGAGCTGTTTTTT. Amino acid sequence: CATRRPTGELFF.

This clonotype was recorded many times. This sequence joins TRBV5-1 and TRBJ1-1; 11 nucleotides align to TRBD1. Germline V gene data show CDR1 as SGHRS and CDR2 as YFSETQ. The V gene end was trimmed by 4 bases and the J gene end by 5 bases; junction bases not matched to a gene: 7. CDR3 length equals 15 residues. The CDR3 DNA follows: TGCGCCAGCAGCACGGAGGGACAGGGGGTTACTGAAGCTTTCTTT. Residues: CASSTEGQGVTEAFF. The complete variable domain, with remaining parts taken from reference TRBV5-1 and TRBJ1-1, reads KAGVTQTPRYLIKTRGQQVTLSCSPISGHRSVSWYQQTPGQGLQFLFEYFSETQRNKGNFPGRFSGRQFSNSRSEMNVSTLELGDSALYLCASSTEGQGVTEAFFGQGTRLTVV.

This clonotype was counted between two and nine times. The V call is TRBV6-1, the J call TRBJ2-5; D uncertain. Germline-derived CDR1 and CDR2 are MNHNS and SASEGT. With 5 bases removed from V and 5 bases from J, the gap between germline ends came to 6 bases. The CDR3 is 11 residues long. CDR3: CASSTWETQYF. The DNA of the CDR3 is TGTGCCAGCAGTACCTGGGAGACCCAGTACTTC.

In its sample, this clonotype was seen many times. The chain is built from TRBV20-1 and TRBJ2-2; TRBD2 aligns across 11 bases. The CDR3 runs 16 residues. Trimming cost V 2 bases and J 0 bases; bases outside gene matches: 2. From germline, CDR1 is DFQATT and CDR2 SNEGSKA (reference sequence). The CDR3 sequence is CSARPSGRPNTGELFF. The CDR3 nucleotides read TGCAGTGCTAGACCTAGCGGGAGGCCGAACACCGGGGAGCTGTTTTTT.